These T cell receptor beta chains were read from a single sample in a study of PD-1 blockade in classical Hodgkin lymphoma. Sequencing used immunoSEQ multiplex PCR; TCRdb keeps in-frame clones, though not all of them. The table includes around 28,000 clones, approximately 87% detected once. Sequenced material: peripheral blood mononuclear cells (PBMCs), taken before the second cycle of nivolumab. Receptors were obtained from a human donor with classical Hodgkin lymphoma. The CDR3 runs from the conserved cysteine through the conserved F or W. Fields, in order: clone size, V gene, D gene, J gene, CDR3 protein, CDR3 DNA. The D gene is left open where the match is weak. Where a row states a size, it is once, few, many or the class of an expanded clone; other rows omit it.

clone size: -; V gene: TRBV7-7; D gene: -; J gene: TRBJ1-1; CDR3 protein: CASSLDMNTEAFF; CDR3 DNA: TGTGCTAGCAGCTTAGATATGAACACTGAAGCTTTCTTT
clone size: -; V gene: TRBV6-5; D gene: TRBD1; J gene: TRBJ2-2; CDR3 protein: CASSYSGDSFTGELFF; CDR3 DNA: TGTGCCAGCAGTTACTCCGGGGACAGTTTCACCGGGGAGCTGTTTTTT
clone size: few; V gene: TRBV4-3; D gene: -; J gene: TRBJ1-5; CDR3 protein: CASSQDRYGGQPQHF; CDR3 DNA: TGCGCCAGCAGCCAAGACAGGTATGGGGGTCAGCCCCAGCATTTT
clone size: -; V gene: TRBV7-9; D gene: -; J gene: TRBJ1-2; CDR3 protein: CASSALRDIINYGYTF; CDR3 DNA: TGTGCCAGCAGCGCACTCCGGGACATAATTAACTATGGCTACACCTTC
clone size: -; V gene: TRBV5-6; D gene: -; J gene: TRBJ2-1; CDR3 protein: CASSLGGRGRVNEQFF; CDR3 DNA: TGTGCCAGCAGCTTGGGGGGGCGGGGGCGAGTCAATGAGCAGTTCTTC
clone size: -; V gene: TRBV4-2; D gene: -; J gene: TRBJ2-1; CDR3 protein: CASSVRGDTSYNEQFF; CDR3 DNA: TGTGCCAGCAGCGTCAGGGGGGACACCTCCTACAATGAGCAGTTCTTC
clone size: -; V gene: TRBV5-1; D gene: -; J gene: TRBJ1-6; CDR3 protein: CASSVTGLSRSPLHF; CDR3 DNA: TGCGCCAGCAGCGTGACCGGACTCTCGCGTTCACCCCTCCACTTT
clone size: -; V gene: TRBV30; D gene: -; J gene: TRBJ2-3; CDR3 protein: CAWSPLGLTDTQYF; CDR3 DNA: TGTGCCTGGAGTCCCTTGGGGCTCACAGATACGCAGTATTTT
clone size: few; V gene: TRBV4-3; D gene: TRBD2; J gene: TRBJ2-1; CDR3 protein: CASSQQGLAGGHGDEQFF; CDR3 DNA: TGCGCCAGCAGCCAACAGGGACTAGCGGGAGGGCATGGGGATGAGCAGTTCTTC
clone size: few; V gene: TRBV29-1; D gene: -; J gene: TRBJ1-2; CDR3 protein: CSVVQGQGYGYTF; CDR3 DNA: TGCAGCGTTGTTCAGGGCCAGGGTTATGGCTACACCTTC
clone size: -; V gene: TRBV6-5; D gene: -; J gene: TRBJ1-6; CDR3 protein: CASSHRNSPLHF; CDR3 DNA: TGTGCCAGCAGTCACAGGAATTCACCCCTCCACTTT
clone size: once; V gene: TRBV28; D gene: TRBD1; J gene: TRBJ1-2; CDR3 protein: CASTLYRGYGYTF; CDR3 DNA: TGTGCCAGCACCCTCTACAGGGGCTATGGCTACACCTTC
clone size: once; V gene: TRBV5-1; D gene: -; J gene: TRBJ2-2; CDR3 protein: CASSLSRGTGELFF; CDR3 DNA: TGCGCCAGCAGCTTGTCGCGGGGAACCGGGGAGCTGTTTTTT
clone size: -; V gene: TRBV29-1; D gene: -; J gene: TRBJ2-1; CDR3 protein: CSVDSGSSYNEQFF; CDR3 DNA: TGCAGCGTTGACTCCGGGAGCTCCTACAATGAGCAGTTCTTC
clone size: -; V gene: TRBV4-3; D gene: -; J gene: TRBJ1-4; CDR3 protein: CASGNRAKNEKLFF; CDR3 DNA: TGCGCCAGCGGAAACAGGGCCAAGAATGAAAAACTGTTTTTT
clone size: few; V gene: TRBV7-2; D gene: -; J gene: TRBJ1-3; CDR3 protein: CASSTGWWFSGNTIYF; CDR3 DNA: TGTGCCAGCAGTACGGGGTGGTGGTTCTCTGGAAACACCATATATTTT
clone size: few; V gene: TRBV10-3; D gene: -; J gene: TRBJ2-5; CDR3 protein: CAISASAVETQYF; CDR3 DNA: TGTGCCATCAGTGCCTCGGCAGTAGAGACCCAGTACTTC
clone size: -; V gene: TRBV11-3; D gene: -; J gene: TRBJ1-2; CDR3 protein: CASSQGTGNYGYTF; CDR3 DNA: TGTGCCAGCAGCCAAGGGACGGGAAACTATGGCTACACCTTC
clone size: -; V gene: TRBV7-9; D gene: -; J gene: TRBJ1-5; CDR3 protein: CASSLGVQPQHF; CDR3 DNA: TGTGCCAGCAGCTTAGGAGTTCAGCCCCAGCATTTT
clone size: -; V gene: TRBV29-1; D gene: -; J gene: TRBJ2-3; CDR3 protein: CSVVTEVGVNRGDTQYF; CDR3 DNA: TGCAGCGTTGTCACCGAAGTAGGGGTCAACCGGGGAGATACGCAGTATTTT
clone size: -; V gene: TRBV2; D gene: TRBD1; J gene: TRBJ1-4; CDR3 protein: CASRDPLGTAREKLFF; CDR3 DNA: TGTGCCAGCAGGGACCCTTTGGGGACAGCAAGGGAAAAACTGTTTTTT
clone size: few; V gene: TRBV6-1; D gene: -; J gene: TRBJ2-1; CDR3 protein: CASTATLGSYNEQFF; CDR3 DNA: TGTGCCAGCACAGCGACGCTAGGATCCTACAATGAGCAGTTCTTC
clone size: -; V gene: TRBV7-9; D gene: -; J gene: TRBJ2-1; CDR3 protein: CASSPGHNEQFF; CDR3 DNA: TGTGCCAGCAGCCCCGGCCACAATGAGCAGTTCTTC
clone size: -; V gene: TRBV15; D gene: -; J gene: TRBJ1-5; CDR3 protein: CATSRAGGLQPQHF; CDR3 DNA: TGTGCCACCAGCAGAGCGGGGGGGCTTCAGCCCCAGCATTTT
clone size: -; V gene: TRBV10-2; D gene: -; J gene: TRBJ1-3; CDR3 protein: CASSGRDGGNTIYF; CDR3 DNA: TGCGCCAGCAGTGGTAGGGACGGTGGAAACACCATATATTTT
clone size: -; V gene: TRBV11-2; D gene: -; J gene: TRBJ1-5; CDR3 protein: CASSADSRGNQPQHF; CDR3 DNA: TGTGCCAGCAGCGCCGACTCGAGGGGCAATCAGCCCCAGCATTTT
clone size: -; V gene: TRBV6-6; D gene: -; J gene: TRBJ1-2; CDR3 protein: CASRHREGYTF; CDR3 DNA: TGTGCCAGCAGACACAGGGAAGGCTACACCTTC
clone size: -; V gene: TRBV6-6; D gene: -; J gene: TRBJ2-5; CDR3 protein: CASSIGETQYF; CDR3 DNA: TGTGCCAGCAGTATCGGAGAGACCCAGTACTTC
clone size: -; V gene: TRBV7-3; D gene: -; J gene: TRBJ2-5; CDR3 protein: CASSLSPEQETQYF; CDR3 DNA: TGTGCCAGCAGCTTAAGTCCGGAACAAGAGACCCAGTACTTC
clone size: -; V gene: TRBV30; D gene: TRBD2; J gene: TRBJ2-3; CDR3 protein: CAWSGLAGNTQYF; CDR3 DNA: TGTGCCTGGAGTGGCCTAGCGGGAAATACGCAGTATTTT